What follows are 25 T cell receptor beta chains derived from one specimen sequenced in a study of cytomegalovirus exposure and HLA in healthy donors. PCR used 60 Vbeta primers and 13 Jbeta primers. Data came from immunoSEQ multiplex PCR; TCRdb stores just in-frame clones and leaves some out. The sample shows around 130,000 clones, about 70% of them seen only once. The sample was PBMCs. These receptors were collected from a woman in her forties in good health and CMV-seropositive.

This clone was detected only once. The J gene is TRBJ1-6, the V gene TRBV16; no definite D call. CDR1 is KGHSY and CDR2 is FQNENV in the germline V gene. This CDR3 comprises 16 residues. V shed 4 bases and J shed 0 bases, with 10 bases lying between them. Here the CDR3 DNA reads TGTGCCAGCAGCCTCCTTACCAGCTCCTATAATTCACCCCTCCACTTT. Encoded protein: CASSLLTSSYNSPLHF. Using reference TRBV16 and TRBJ1-6 for the parts outside the CDR3, the full variable domain is GEEVAQTPKHLVRGEGQKAKLYCAPIKGHSYVFWYQQVLKNEFKFLISFQNENVFDETGMPKERFSAKCLPNSPCSLEIQATKLEDSAVYFCASSLLTSSYNSPLHFGNGTRLTVT.

The rearrangement links TRBV7-9 to TRBJ1-4; D call uncertain. Between the trimmed V and J ends, which lost 2 bases and 0 bases, there was a span of 7 bases. This CDR3 comprises 15 residues. Germline CDR1 reads SEHNR; CDR2 reads FQNEAQ (reference sequence). DNA for the CDR3: TGTGCCAGCAGCTTAACCTTAGCAACTAATGAAAAACTGTTTTTT. Amino acid sequence: CASSLTLATNEKLFF.

This clone has only a few counts. The rearrangement joins TRBV5-4 to TRBJ2-3, with unresolved D. The CDR3 covers 14 residues. V was trimmed by 0 bases and J by 0 bases, leaving 5 bases between them. The germline V gene encodes CDR1 SGHNT and CDR2 YYREEE (reference sequence). The CDR3 DNA follows: TGTGCCAGCAGCTTGGAGACTAGCACAGATACGCAGTATTTT. It codes for CASSLETSTDTQYF.

This clone was seen a few times. The rearrangement joins TRBV10-3 to TRBJ1-5; a possible D gene is TRBD1 (5 bases). CDR3 length: 14 residues. The germline V and J ends were trimmed by 0 bases and 4 bases, with 7 bases remaining between them. Germline CDR1 is ENHRY and CDR2 is SYGVKD. Written as DNA, the CDR3 is TGTGCCATCAGTGAGTCGGCAGGGAATCAGCCCCAGCATTTT. It yields the protein CAISESAGNQPQHF.

The chain carries TRBV29-1 and TRBJ1-3; tentative D call: TRBD1 (5 bases). V was clipped by 6 bases and J by 0 bases, with 18 bases between them. CDR1 and CDR2 from the germline V gene are SQVTM and ANQGSEA. CDR3 length equals 16 residues. The CDR3 sequence is CSVFDKGKSSGNTIYF. The DNA for the CDR3 is TGCAGCGTATTTGACAAGGGGAAGAGCTCTGGAAACACCATATATTTT.

This clone showed up just a few times. The chain is built from TRBV5-4 and TRBJ2-6, with D unresolved. V was clipped by 4 bases and J by 0 bases, with 8 bases between them. Germline V CDR1 and CDR2: SGHNT, YYREEE (reference sequence). This CDR3 spans 15 amino acids. The CDR3 protein is CASSQSNSGANVLTF. Written as DNA, the CDR3 is TGTGCCAGCAGCCAATCCAACTCTGGGGCCAACGTCCTGACTTTC. Supplemented by reference TRBV5-4 and TRBJ2-6, the full variable domain reads ETGVTQSPTHLIKTRGQQVTLRCSSQSGHNTVSWYQQALGQGPQFIFQYYREEENGRGNFPPRFSGLQFPNYSSELNVNALELDDSALYLCASSQSNSGANVLTFGAGSRLTVL.

V usage is TRBV6-5 and J usage is TRBJ2-7; 10 bases match TRBD1. This CDR3 is 15 amino acids long. J was trimmed by 3 bases and V by 2 bases; bases with no gene match: 4. CDR1 is MNHEY and CDR2 is SVGAGI in the germline V gene. This CDR3 is CASSYGTGAVYEQYF. DNA of the CDR3: TGTGCCAGCAGTTACGGGACAGGGGCAGTCTACGAGCAGTACTTC.

The rearrangement uses TRBV7-3 and TRBJ2-5, with D possibly being TRBD2 (6 bases). The CDR3 runs to 15 residues. The V gene's germline CDR1 is SGHTA and CDR2 FQGTGA. Trimming took off 5 bases at V and 5 bases at J, with 18 bases between the two ends. The CDR3 loop reads CASSLTPGGKETQYF. In DNA form, the CDR3 reads TGTGCCAGCAGCCTGACACCTGGAGGGAAGGAGACCCAGTACTTC.

The rearrangement uses TRBV6-1 and TRBJ1-2; the match to TRBD1 covers 7 bases. Per the germline V gene, CDR1 is MNHNS and CDR2 is SASEGT. CDR3 length: 14 amino acids. V dropped 5 bases and J dropped 0; count of bases not matched to a gene: 3. In DNA, the CDR3 is TGTGCCAGCAGTTCCGGGACAGCTAACTATGGCTACACCTTC. It translates to CASSSGTANYGYTF.

The chain uses TRBV2 and TRBJ1-1, with D tentatively TRBD1 (6 bases). The CDR3 is 14 residues long. Germline CDR1 and CDR2: SNHLY and FYNNEI. Trimming removed 3 bases at V and 4 bases at J, with 12 bases between. The CDR3, as DNA: TGTGCCAGCAGTGACCCAGGGGCGACCACTGAAGCTTTCTTT. Protein sequence: CASSDPGATTEAFF.

The CDR3 protein is CASSSRGTGTVYNEQFF. The CDR3 DNA reads as TGTGCCAGCAGCTCTCGGGGAACCGGGACAGTTTACAATGAGCAGTTCTTC. The rearrangement links TRBV27 to TRBJ2-1; 7 bases are shared with TRBD1. V was pared by 6 bases and J by 4 bases, with 15 bases of the junction left unmatched. The germline V gene has CDR1 MNHEY and CDR2 SMNVEV (reference sequence). The CDR3 totals 17 residues.

The rearrangement joins TRBV28 to TRBJ2-7; 7 bases align to TRBD2. The CDR3 contains 15 residues. V shed 4 bases, J shed 1 base, and the junction held 7 bases outside the gene matches. CDR1 is MDHEN and CDR2 is SYDVKM in the germline V gene. This CDR3 reads CASSWRPAGSYEQYF. The CDR3 coding sequence is TGTGCCAGCAGTTGGCGCCCAGCGGGGTCCTACGAGCAGTACTTC. Based on the CDR3 plus reference TRBV28 and TRBJ2-7, the full variable domain is DVKVTQSSRYLVKRTGEKVFLECVQDMDHENMFWYRQDPGLGLRLIYFSYDVKMKEKGDIPEGYSVSREKKERFSLILESASTNQTSMYLCASSWRPAGSYEQYFGPGTRLTVT.

V and J are TRBV5-4 and TRBJ2-5, with D possibly matching TRBD1 (6 bases). Between the trimmed V and J ends, which lost 0 bases and 5 bases, there was a span of 11 bases. Germline V gene data show CDR1 as SGHNT and CDR2 as YYREEE (reference sequence). The CDR3 runs 14 residues. This chain's CDR3 is CASSLDRVRETQYF. For the CDR3, the DNA is TGTGCCAGCAGCTTGGACAGGGTCCGGGAGACCCAGTACTTC.

The chain combines TRBV5-1 with TRBJ2-7; 7 bases fit TRBD1. Trimming at V came to 0 bases and at J to 7 bases, leaving 10 bases not matched to a gene. CDR1 and CDR2 from the germline V gene are SGHRS and YFSETQ. This CDR3 comprises 15 residues. The chain's CDR3 is CASSLATTGAWEQYF. CDR3 in DNA: TGCGCCAGCAGCTTGGCTACTACAGGGGCCTGGGAGCAGTACTTC.

The CDR3 sequence is CASSQELAGAFYEQYF. CDR3 DNA sequence: TGCGCCAGCAGCCAAGAGTTAGCGGGGGCTTTTTACGAGCAGTACTTC. The rearrangement links TRBV4-1 to TRBJ2-7; TRBD2 aligns across 9 bases. J lost 4 bases, V lost 0 bases, and 7 bases had no gene match. This CDR3 comprises 16 residues. Looked up from germline, CDR1 is MGHRA and CDR2 is YSYEKL.

V gene TRBV7-9 combines with J gene TRBJ1-5; D gene unclear. The germline gives CDR1 SEHNR, CDR2 FQNEAQ (reference sequence). The V end lost 7 bases, the J end lost 2 bases, and 15 bases lay between the germline ends. This CDR3 has 15 amino acids. The CDR3 DNA is TGTGCCAGCACCGCGGAGGATTTGGGCAATCAGCCCCAGCATTTT. This codes for CASTAEDLGNQPQHF.

The V gene is TRBV5-4, the J gene TRBJ1-4, with 7 bases that match TRBD1. The germline gives CDR1 SGHNT, CDR2 YYREEE (reference sequence). The CDR3 has 13 residues. V lost 0 bases, J lost 8 bases, and 1 base stayed unmatched. CDR3 DNA sequence: TGTGCCAGCAGCTTGGACAGGGGAGAAAAACTGTTTTTT. Its protein product is CASSLDRGEKLFF.

This clone was detected only once. The V and J genes are TRBV6-5 and TRBJ1-1; 7 nucleotides match TRBD1. V gave up 7 bases and J gave up 0 bases; unmatched junction bases: 5. Germline CDR1 MNHEY, CDR2 SVGAGI. The CDR3 loop spans 14 amino acids. DNA for the CDR3: TGTGCCAGCAAACCGGGACAGATGAACACTGAAGCTTTCTTT. This translates into CASKPGQMNTEAFF.

The chain is built from TRBV4-2 and TRBJ2-5, with TRBD2 identical over 7 bases. V was pared by 4 bases and J by 4 bases, with 12 bases of the junction left unmatched. CDR3 length: 16 residues. Germline CDR1 is LGHNA and CDR2 is YNFKEQ. The CDR3 protein is CASSRKPGGQRETQYF. The CDR3 region has the DNA TGTGCCAGCAGCCGGAAGCCGGGAGGCCAGAGAGAGACCCAGTACTTC.

This clone appeared a few times. The chain couples TRBV2 to TRBJ1-3, with TRBD1 as a possible D gene (5 bases). CDR1 and CDR2 (germline): SNHLY, FYNNEI. Trimming pared 6 bases from V and 0 bases from J, leaving 12 bases between. The CDR3 has 15 residues. CDR3: CASSPTVNSGNTIYF. The CDR3 DNA reads as TGTGCCAGCAGCCCGACAGTTAACTCTGGAAACACCATATATTTT. The entire variable domain, with the rest obtained from reference TRBV2 and TRBJ1-3, is as follows: EPEVTQTPSHQVTQMGQEVILRCVPISNHLYFYWYRQILGQKVEFLVSFYNNEISEKSEIFDDQFSVERPDGSNFTLKIRSTKLEDSAMYFCASSPTVNSGNTIYFGEGSWLTVV.

This clone was picked up a small number of times. The genes are TRBV19 and TRBJ1-1; 9 bases match TRBD1. Germline trimming cut 6 bases from V and 3 bases from J; bases unmatched to any gene: 8. Looked up from germline, CDR1 is LNHDA and CDR2 is SQIVND (reference sequence). The length of the CDR3 is 15 residues. CDR3 loop: CASSHTGTGHTEAFF. The CDR3, as DNA: TGTGCCAGTAGCCATACCGGGACAGGGCACACTGAAGCTTTCTTT.

The chain joins TRBV11-1 to TRBJ2-5; 10 bases are shared with TRBD2. This CDR3 has 13 residues. V trimming: 11 bases; J trimming: 5 bases; junction bases outside the gene matches: 8. Germline CDR1 SGHAT, CDR2 FQDESV (reference sequence). The CDR3 DNA sequence: TGTGCCCCCCTAGCGGGAGTCCGGGAGACCCAGTACTTC. Amino acids: CAPLAGVRETQYF. Full variable domain (rest looked up from reference TRBV11-1 and TRBJ2-5): EAEVAQSPRYKITEKSQAVAFWCDPISGHATLYWYRQILGQGPELLVQFQDESVVDDSQLPKDRFSAERLKGVDSTLKIQPAELGDSAMYLCAPLAGVRETQYFGPGTRLLVL.

This clone occurred a few times. The V and J genes are TRBV4-2 and TRBJ2-3; TRBD2 agrees at 10 bases. The CDR3 has 16 residues. From germline, CDR1 is LGHNA and CDR2 YNFKEQ. V lost 0 bases and J lost 4; bases outside the gene matches: 4. The CDR3 nucleotides read TGTGCCAGCAGCCAAGATCAAGCGGGGGGGCCAGATACGCAGTATTTT. This sequence encodes CASSQDQAGGPDTQYF.

This clone appeared a few times. The chain carries TRBV29-1 and TRBJ2-5; TRBD2 agrees at 7 bases. The ends lost 4 bases at V and 5 bases at J; junction bases unmatched: 1. The CDR3 spans 11 residues. Germline V CDR1 and CDR2: SQVTM, ANQGSEA. The CDR3 spells CSVGEGETQYF. The CDR3 bases are TGCAGCGTTGGGGAGGGGGAGACCCAGTACTTC.

This sequence joins TRBV7-9 and TRBJ1-1; D may be TRBD1 (6 bases). Germline V gives CDR1 SEHNR, CDR2 FQNEAQ (reference sequence). Trimming left V 0 bases short and J 1 base short, with 15 bases between. The CDR3 extends over 17 amino acids. CDR3 residues: CASSLAPVWGQNTEAFF. Here the CDR3 DNA reads TGTGCCAGCAGCTTAGCGCCAGTATGGGGGCAGAACACTGAAGCTTTCTTT. The full variable domain, rest sourced from reference TRBV7-9 and TRBJ1-1, is DTGVSQNPRHKITKRGQNVTFRCDPISEHNRLYWYRQTLGQGPEFLTYFQNEAQLEKSRLLSDRFSAERPKGSFSTLEIQRTEQGDSAMYLCASSLAPVWGQNTEAFFGQGTRLTVV.